These 14 T cell receptor beta chains share one sample of origin, sequenced in a study of CD8 T cells in Susac syndrome. RNA totalling roughly 0.5 to 1 ug underwent reverse transcription with random hexamers. TCRdb used MiXCR to reprocess the immunoSEQ multiplex PCR reads, holding one entry per CDR3 protein. This table holds about 180,000 distinct CDR3 sequences, roughly 95% found once. Sequenced sample: CD8+ T cells from PBMCs. These receptor sequences come from a human donor with multiple sclerosis.

The rearrangement joins TRBV2 to TRBJ2-5, with D unresolved. There are 15 residues in the CDR3. Trimming took 2 bases from V and 4 from J, leaving 14 bases between them. Germline-derived CDR1 and CDR2 are SNHLY and FYNNEI. The CDR3: CASSETTSIAETQYF. The CDR3 nucleotides are TGTGCCAGCAGTGAAACGACTTCAATTGCAGAGACCCAGTACTTC. Filled out from reference TRBV2 and TRBJ2-5, the complete variable domain reads EPEVTQTPSHQVTQMGQEVILRCVPISNHLYFYWYRQILGQKVEFLVSFYNNEISEKSEIFDDQFSVERPDGSNFTLKIRSTKLEDSAMYFCASSETTSIAETQYFGPGTRLLVL.

The chain recombines TRBV12-3 or TRBV12-4 with TRBJ1-1; D unclear. The V and J ends lost 1 base and 3 bases respectively, with 9 bases between them. This CDR3 is 14 amino acids long. CDR3: CASSLGTLYTEAFF. As DNA, the CDR3 is TGTGCCAGCAGTTTAGGGACGTTATACACTGAAGCTTTCTTT.

The chain carries TRBV20-1 and TRBJ2-7, with TRBD1 matching 9 bases. Losses at the gene ends were 0 bases for V and 5 bases for J; bases not matched to a gene: 8. The CDR3 length is 15 residues. From germline, CDR1 is DFQATT and CDR2 SNEGSKA (reference sequence). The CDR3 DNA sequence: TGCAGTGCTAGAGATCTTGGGACAGGGTGGAACGAGCAGTACTTC. It translates to CSARDLGTGWNEQYF.

The chain employs TRBV5-1 and TRBJ2-1; no reliable D call. The length of the CDR3 is 17 residues. Trimming stripped 0 bases from V and 3 bases from J, with 16 bases between. Germline-derived CDR1 and CDR2 are SGHRS and YFSETQ. CDR3 sequence: CASSLATDGVGYNEQFF. The CDR3 region has the DNA TGCGCCAGCAGCTTGGCCACCGACGGTGTGGGCTACAATGAGCAGTTCTTC.

The chain carries TRBV20-1 and TRBJ2-7; the match to TRBD1 covers 7 bases. CDR1 and CDR2 from the germline V gene are DFQATT and SNEGSKA (reference sequence). Trimming took 7 bases from V and 1 from J; bases not matched to a gene: 7. The CDR3 is 13 amino acids. CDR3 residues: CSVWQGVSYEQYF. CDR3 DNA sequence: TGCAGTGTATGGCAGGGGGTTTCCTACGAGCAGTACTTC.

This chain uses TRBV5-1 with TRBJ1-2; possibly TRBD1 for D (5 bases). The germline V gene encodes CDR1 SGHRS and CDR2 YFSETQ. Deletions cut 1 base from V and 8 bases from J, with 15 bases between. The CDR3 is 14 amino acids. CDR3 sequence: CASSLRDFTGGYTF. The CDR3 DNA is TGCGCCAGCAGCTTGAGGGACTTCACGGGAGGCTACACCTTC.

The V and J genes are TRBV29-1 and TRBJ2-1, with TRBD2 identical over 7 bases. The CDR3 length is 21 residues. The V segment lost 3 bases and the J segment 0 bases; nucleotides outside the gene matches: 23. Per germline, CDR1 SQVTM and CDR2 ANQGSEA. This CDR3 is CSVEGPGRGAGPISSYNEQFF. The DNA of the CDR3 is TGCAGCGTTGAGGGGCCTGGACGGGGAGCGGGACCTATAAGCTCCTACAATGAGCAGTTCTTC.

The chain is built from TRBV29-1 and TRBJ2-1; 8 bases agree with TRBD2. Germline CDR1 SQVTM, CDR2 ANQGSEA. CDR3 length: 15 amino acids. The trim removed 0 bases at V and 7 bases at J, leaving 8 bases unmatched. DNA for the CDR3: TGCAGCGTTGAAGATCTTGGACTAGCTCGGAATGAGCAGTTCTTC. Encoded protein: CSVEDLGLARNEQFF.

This clonotype came up a few times. V and J are TRBV6-2 or TRBV6-3 and TRBJ2-7; D gene uncertain. Germline V gives CDR1 MNHEY, CDR2 SVGEGT. The CDR3 is 15 amino acids. The germline V and J ends were trimmed by 2 bases and 2 bases, with 13 bases remaining between them. The CDR3 loop is CASSYGLPWAYEQYF. In nucleotides, the CDR3 is TGTGCCAGCAGTTACGGCCTCCCCTGGGCCTACGAGCAGTACTTC.

This clonotype was detected only a few times. The J gene is TRBJ2-1, the V gene TRBV20-1, with 7 bases that match TRBD2. The CDR3 contains 15 residues. V lost 1 base to trimming and J lost 0 bases; unmatched junction nucleotides: 3. Germline V gene lookup returns CDR1 DFQATT and CDR2 SNEGSKA (reference sequence). The CDR3 region has the DNA TGCAGTGCTAGAGTTGGCGGGAGCTCCTACAATGAGCAGTTCTTC. This translates into CSARVGGSSYNEQFF.

The gene calls are TRBV20-1 and TRBJ1-5; possibly TRBD1 for D (6 bases). The germline CDR1 and CDR2 sequences are DFQATT and SNEGSKA (reference sequence). This CDR3 is 15 amino acids long. The V end was cut by 0 bases, the J end by 7 bases, with 16 bases between. The CDR3 protein is CSARDRTGRWQPQHF. The CDR3 DNA sequence: TGCAGTGCTAGAGATCGCACAGGGAGGTGGCAGCCCCAGCATTTT.

The chain combines TRBV27 with TRBJ2-5; D gene uncertain. Germline CDR1 is MNHEY and CDR2 is SMNVEV (reference sequence). Deletions cut 1 base from V and 4 bases from J, with 7 bases between. CDR3 length: 13 amino acids. The CDR3 protein is CASSLYGGETQYF. In nucleotides, the CDR3 is TGTGCCAGCAGTTTATACGGCGGAGAGACCCAGTACTTC.

This chain links TRBV7-8 with TRBJ2-5; D is ambiguous. Trimming cost V 5 bases and J 3 bases, with 16 bases left between them. Germline V gene lookup returns CDR1 SGHVS and CDR2 FQNEAQ. This CDR3 region has 15 residues. CDR3 sequence reads: CASSLPGRLKETQYF. CDR3 DNA: TGTGCCAGCAGCCTCCCCGGACGGTTGAAAGAGACCCAGTACTTC.

This clonotype came up a few times. The genes are TRBV27 and TRBJ2-2, with TRBD1 matching 10 bases. Germline lookup yields CDR1 MNHEY and CDR2 SMNVEV (reference sequence). The CDR3 has 15 amino acids. Unmatched junction bases numbered 6, after V lost 6 bases and J lost 5 bases. The CDR3 nucleotides read TGTGCCAGCAGCGCGGGACAGGGGAGAACCGGGGAGCTGTTTTTT. It is translated as CASSAGQGRTGELFF.